The entry that follows covers one TCR beta chain sequence. Trimming removed 4 bases at V and 0 bases at J, with 13 bases between. The CDR3 covers 17 residues. Germline-derived CDR1 and CDR2 are LNHDA and SQIVND (reference sequence). As handled by the study authors: The authors estimated nucleated cell counts from reference gene primer amplification. The table came from immunoSEQ multiplex PCR; TCRdb's copy has only in-frame clones and leaves some out. The D gene and trimming were derived from the DNA, and the V and J assignments and clone size from that table. Among around 280,000 clones, around four fifths were seen once, and the ten largest hold over 3.5%. The source of the sample is a study of blood T cell repertoires in COVID-19. Study context: Collection of acute and convalescent COVID-19 samples took place in the United States, Italy and Spain.

The TCR originated in a woman aged 45-59 years with active or convalescent COVID-19. The sequencing sample was made of peripheral blood. The chain combines TRBV19 with TRBJ1-6; TRBD1 might be the D (6 bases). The CDR3 here is CASSTIQGSSYNSPLHF. As DNA, the CDR3 is TGTGCCAGTAGTACAATTCAGGGGAGCTCCTATAATTCACCCCTCCACTTT.